The clone carrying this T cell receptor beta chain was seen a handful of times. The antigen is not known. This sample was taken from a study of human T cells and chemical hapten exposure. Turning to the study itself: Enrolled patients were predominantly female and had alopecia areata, totalis or universalis.

The V gene lost 1 base and the J gene lost 6 bases, with 12 bases spanning the gap. Germline V CDR1 and CDR2: LGHNA, YNFKEQ. The CDR3 extends over 15 amino acids. The time point here: patch test 3, about 24 weeks after DPC sensitization. Treatment noted: therapeutic diphenylcyclopropenone sensitization with weekly scalp DPC. Study results and caveats: Unchanged with DPC sensitization were TCRs above 1 in 1000 frequency.

Individual cDNA molecules received unique molecular identifiers in the library. TCRdb redid the calling of the RACE reads with MiXCR, one entry per CDR3 protein. Of 150,000 to 200,000 distinct CDR3 sequences detected, roughly a quarter appear once; the ten largest clones hold roughly 2.4%. The receptor comes from a woman in her 40s with alopecia areata. Some clones in this sample may be carry-over from other donors' samples. The rearrangement uses TRBV4-2 and TRBJ1-4; D is perhaps TRBD1 (5 bases). The sequencing here drew on whole blood, taken in connection with sensitization to the hapten diphenylcyclopropenone (DPC). The CDR3 DNA reads as TGTGCCAGCAGCCAAGGATCGATAGGGGATGAAAAACTGTTTTTT. This codes for CASSQGSIGDEKLFF.